The clone carrying this TCR beta chain was counted many times. Its antigen is unidentified. Diagnoses were established using clinical symptoms, serum thyroxine and TRAb, thyroid ultrasound and orbital computed tomography. This sample holds PBMCs from 10 ml fresh peripheral blood. Germline values: CDR1 SGHAT, CDR2 FQDESV (reference sequence). The CDR3 length is 16 residues. Trimming took 5 bases from V and 7 from J; bases not matched to a gene: 12. RNA transcripts gave rise to amplified TCR beta CDR3 regions. The HTBI primer set served for first-round RT-PCR of the TCR CDR3. TCRdb recomputed calls from the multiplex PCR reads with MiXCR, one row per CDR3 protein. In the table there are about 720,000 distinct CDR3 sequences, roughly a sixth of which are singletons. The data derive from a study of T cells in Graves' hyperthyroidism and ophthalmopathy. Overall study findings and caveats: Ophthalmopathy was distinguished from stable hyperthyroidism by 13 V-J signatures.

The TCR sequence derives from a woman in her 50s with Graves' hyperthyroidism that later progressed to Graves' ophthalmopathy. Sequenced: blood. The chain is built from TRBV11-1 and TRBJ2-1; 9 bases are a match to TRBD2. In DNA, the CDR3 is TGTGCCAGCAGCCCTAGGGGGGCGGGGGGGGTGAATGAGCAGTTCTTC. It yields the protein CASSPRGAGGVNEQFF.